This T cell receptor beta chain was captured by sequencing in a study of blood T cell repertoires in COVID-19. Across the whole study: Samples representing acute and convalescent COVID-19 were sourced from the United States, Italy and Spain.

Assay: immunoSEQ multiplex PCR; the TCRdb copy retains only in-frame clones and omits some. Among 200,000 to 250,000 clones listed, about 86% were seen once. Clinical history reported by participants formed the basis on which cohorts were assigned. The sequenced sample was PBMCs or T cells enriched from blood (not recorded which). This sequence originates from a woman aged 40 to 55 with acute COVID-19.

This CDR3 is CASSVRGIRNTEAFF. In DNA, the CDR3 is TGTGCCAGCAGTGTCCGGGGGATCCGGAACACTGAAGCTTTCTTT. The V and J genes are TRBV28 and TRBJ1-1; the D gene is possibly TRBD1 (5 bases). Germline CDR1 is MDHEN and CDR2 is SYDVKM. Deletions cut 5 bases from V and 1 base from J, with 14 bases between. CDR3 size: 15 residues.